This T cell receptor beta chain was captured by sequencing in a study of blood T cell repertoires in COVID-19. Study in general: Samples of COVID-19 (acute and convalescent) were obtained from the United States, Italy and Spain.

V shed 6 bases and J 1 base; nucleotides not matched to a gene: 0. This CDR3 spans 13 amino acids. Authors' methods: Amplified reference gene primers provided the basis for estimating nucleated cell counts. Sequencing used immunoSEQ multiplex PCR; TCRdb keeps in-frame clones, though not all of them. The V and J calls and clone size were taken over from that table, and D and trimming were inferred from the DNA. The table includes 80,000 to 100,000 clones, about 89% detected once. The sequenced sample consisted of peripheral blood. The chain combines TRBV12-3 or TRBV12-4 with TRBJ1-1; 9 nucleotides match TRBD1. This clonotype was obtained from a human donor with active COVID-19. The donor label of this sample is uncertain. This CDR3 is CASRGQGNTEAFF. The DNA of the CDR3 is TGTGCCAGCAGGGGACAGGGGAACACTGAAGCTTTCTTT.